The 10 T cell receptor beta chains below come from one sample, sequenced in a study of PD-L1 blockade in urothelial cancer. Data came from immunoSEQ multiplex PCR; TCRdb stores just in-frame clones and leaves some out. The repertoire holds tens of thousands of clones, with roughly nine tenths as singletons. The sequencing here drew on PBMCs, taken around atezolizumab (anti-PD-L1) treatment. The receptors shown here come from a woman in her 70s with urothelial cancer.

The chain's CDR3 is CASSLGLGTGVDTQYF. The CDR3 nucleotides are TGTGCCAGCAGCTTAGGGCTCGGGACAGGGGTAGATACGCAGTATTTT. This chain uses TRBV7-6 with TRBJ2-3, with 10 nucleotides matching TRBD1. CDR3 length: 16 residues. With V trimmed by 1 base and J by 5 bases, 6 bases remained unmatched. Looked up from germline, CDR1 is SGHVS and CDR2 is FNYEAQ.

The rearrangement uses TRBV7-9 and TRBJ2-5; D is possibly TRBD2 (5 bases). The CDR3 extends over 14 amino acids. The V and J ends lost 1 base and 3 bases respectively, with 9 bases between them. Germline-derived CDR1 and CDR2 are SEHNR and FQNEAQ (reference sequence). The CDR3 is CASSLVYGKETQYF. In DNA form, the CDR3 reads TGTGCCAGCAGCTTAGTTTACGGGAAAGAGACCCAGTACTTC.

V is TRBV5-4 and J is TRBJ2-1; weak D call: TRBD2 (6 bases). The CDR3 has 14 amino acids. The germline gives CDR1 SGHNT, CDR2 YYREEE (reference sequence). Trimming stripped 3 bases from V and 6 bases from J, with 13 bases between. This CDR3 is CASSWSGYFNEQFF. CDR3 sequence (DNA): TGTGCCAGCAGCTGGAGCGGGTATTTCAATGAGCAGTTCTTC.

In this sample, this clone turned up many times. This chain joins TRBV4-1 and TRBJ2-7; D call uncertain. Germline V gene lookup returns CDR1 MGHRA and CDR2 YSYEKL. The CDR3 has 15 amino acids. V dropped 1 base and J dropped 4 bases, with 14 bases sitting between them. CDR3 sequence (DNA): TGCGCCAGCAGCCAAGTTCTAGAAGTAGGTTACGAGCAGTACTTC. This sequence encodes CASSQVLEVGYEQYF.

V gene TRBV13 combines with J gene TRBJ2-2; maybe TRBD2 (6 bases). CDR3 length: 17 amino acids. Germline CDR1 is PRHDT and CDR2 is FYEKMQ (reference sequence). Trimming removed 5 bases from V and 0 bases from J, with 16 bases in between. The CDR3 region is CASSVLRDSTNTGELFF. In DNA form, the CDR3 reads TGTGCCAGCAGCGTACTCCGGGACTCCACGAACACCGGGGAGCTGTTTTTT.

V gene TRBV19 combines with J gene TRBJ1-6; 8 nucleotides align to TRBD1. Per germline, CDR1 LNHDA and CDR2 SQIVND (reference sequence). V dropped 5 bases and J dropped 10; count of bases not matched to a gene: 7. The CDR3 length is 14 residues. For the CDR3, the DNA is TGTGCCAGTAGTCAGGGGGCGCAACGCTCACCCCTCCACTTT. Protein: CASSQGAQRSPLHF. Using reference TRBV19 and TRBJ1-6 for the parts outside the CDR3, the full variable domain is DGGITQSPKYLFRKEGQNVTLSCEQNLNHDAMYWYRQDPGQGLRLIYYSQIVNDFQKGDIAEGYSVSREKKESFPLTVTSAQKNPTAFYLCASSQGAQRSPLHFGNGTRLTVT.

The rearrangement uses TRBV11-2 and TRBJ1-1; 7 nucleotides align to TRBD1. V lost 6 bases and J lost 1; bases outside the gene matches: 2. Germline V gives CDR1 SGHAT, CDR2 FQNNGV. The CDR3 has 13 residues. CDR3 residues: CASRGQTNTEAFF. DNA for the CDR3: TGTGCCAGCAGGGGACAGACGAACACTGAAGCTTTCTTT.

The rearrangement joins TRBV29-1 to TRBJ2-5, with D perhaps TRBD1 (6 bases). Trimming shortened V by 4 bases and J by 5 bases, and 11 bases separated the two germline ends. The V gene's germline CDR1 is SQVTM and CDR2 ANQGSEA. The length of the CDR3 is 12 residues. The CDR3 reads CSVGGQWETQYF. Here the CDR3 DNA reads TGCAGCGTTGGGGGGCAGTGGGAGACCCAGTACTTC.

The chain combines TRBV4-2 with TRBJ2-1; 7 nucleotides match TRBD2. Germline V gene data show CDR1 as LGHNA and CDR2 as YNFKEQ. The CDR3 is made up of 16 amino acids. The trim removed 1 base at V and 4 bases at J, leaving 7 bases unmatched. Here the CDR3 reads CASSQGLAETYNEQFF. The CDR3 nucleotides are TGTGCCAGCAGCCAAGGGCTAGCGGAAACATACAATGAGCAGTTCTTC.

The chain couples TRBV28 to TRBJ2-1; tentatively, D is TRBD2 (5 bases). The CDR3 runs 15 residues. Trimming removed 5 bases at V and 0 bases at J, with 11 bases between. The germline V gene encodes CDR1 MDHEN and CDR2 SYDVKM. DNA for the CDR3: TGTGCCAGCAGTCTTACTAGTTCCTCCTACAATGAGCAGTTCTTC. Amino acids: CASSLTSSSYNEQFF.